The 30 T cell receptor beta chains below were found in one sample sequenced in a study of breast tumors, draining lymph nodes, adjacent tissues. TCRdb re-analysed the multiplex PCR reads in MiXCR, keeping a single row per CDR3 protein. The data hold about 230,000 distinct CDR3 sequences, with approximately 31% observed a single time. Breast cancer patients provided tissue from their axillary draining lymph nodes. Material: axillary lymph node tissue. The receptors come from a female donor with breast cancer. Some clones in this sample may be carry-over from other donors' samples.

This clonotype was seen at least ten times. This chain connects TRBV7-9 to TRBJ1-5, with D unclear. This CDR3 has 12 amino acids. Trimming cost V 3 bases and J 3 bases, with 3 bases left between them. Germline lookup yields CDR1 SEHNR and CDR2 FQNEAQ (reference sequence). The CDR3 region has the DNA TGTGCCAGCAGCTTTAACAATCAGCCCCAGCATTTT. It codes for CASSFNNQPQHF.

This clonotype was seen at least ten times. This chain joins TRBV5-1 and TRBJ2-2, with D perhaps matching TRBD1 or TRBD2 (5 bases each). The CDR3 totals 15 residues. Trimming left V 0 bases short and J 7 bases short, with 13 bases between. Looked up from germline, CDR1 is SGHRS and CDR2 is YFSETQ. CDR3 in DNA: TGCGCCAGCAGCTTGGCCGGGGCCGTGTTCGGGGAGCTGTTTTTT. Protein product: CASSLAGAVFGELFF.

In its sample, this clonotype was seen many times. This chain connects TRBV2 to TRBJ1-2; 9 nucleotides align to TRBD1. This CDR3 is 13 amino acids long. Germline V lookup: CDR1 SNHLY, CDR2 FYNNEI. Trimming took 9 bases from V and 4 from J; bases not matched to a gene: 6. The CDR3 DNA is TGTGCCAGAGCCGGGACAGGGTCCTATGGCTACACCTTC. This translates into CARAGTGSYGYTF.

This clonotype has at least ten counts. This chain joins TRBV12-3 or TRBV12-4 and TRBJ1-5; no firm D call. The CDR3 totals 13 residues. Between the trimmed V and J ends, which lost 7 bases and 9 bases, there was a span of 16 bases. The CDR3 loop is CASTRLQLGPQHF. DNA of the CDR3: TGTGCCAGCACCCGCCTGCAGTTGGGGCCCCAGCATTTT.

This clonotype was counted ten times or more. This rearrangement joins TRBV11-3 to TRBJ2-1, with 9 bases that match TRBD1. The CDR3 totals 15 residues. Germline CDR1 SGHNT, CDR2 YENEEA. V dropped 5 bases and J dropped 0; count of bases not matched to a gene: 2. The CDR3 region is CASSVGQGSYNEQFF. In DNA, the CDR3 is TGTGCCAGCAGCGTGGGACAGGGCTCCTACAATGAGCAGTTCTTC.

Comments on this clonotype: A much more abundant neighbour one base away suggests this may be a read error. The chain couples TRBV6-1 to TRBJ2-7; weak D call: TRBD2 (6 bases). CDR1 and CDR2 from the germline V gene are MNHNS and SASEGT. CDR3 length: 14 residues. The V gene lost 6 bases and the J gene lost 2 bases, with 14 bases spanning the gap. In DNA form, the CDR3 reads TGTGCCAGCAGGTCCGGGAGCTTCCCCTACGAGCAGTACTTC. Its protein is CASRSGSFPYEQYF.

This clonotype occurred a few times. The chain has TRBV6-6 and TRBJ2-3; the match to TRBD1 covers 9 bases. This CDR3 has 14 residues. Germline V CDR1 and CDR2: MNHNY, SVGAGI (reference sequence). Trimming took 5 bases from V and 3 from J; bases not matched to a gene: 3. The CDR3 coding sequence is TGTGCCAGCAGTCACGGGACAGGGACAGATACGCAGTATTTT. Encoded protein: CASSHGTGTDTQYF.

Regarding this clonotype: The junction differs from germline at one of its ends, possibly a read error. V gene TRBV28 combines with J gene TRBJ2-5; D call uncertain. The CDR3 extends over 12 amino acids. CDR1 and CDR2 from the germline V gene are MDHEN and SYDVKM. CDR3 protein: CTSSLLGETQYF. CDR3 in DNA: TGTACCAGCAGTTTATTAGGGGAGACCCAGTACTTC.

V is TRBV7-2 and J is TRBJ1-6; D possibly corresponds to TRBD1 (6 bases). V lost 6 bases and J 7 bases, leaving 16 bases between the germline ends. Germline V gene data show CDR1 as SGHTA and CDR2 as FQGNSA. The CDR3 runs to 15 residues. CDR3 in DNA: TGTGCCAGCAGTCCAAACGGACAGACCAATTCACCCCTCCACTTT. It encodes CASSPNGQTNSPLHF.

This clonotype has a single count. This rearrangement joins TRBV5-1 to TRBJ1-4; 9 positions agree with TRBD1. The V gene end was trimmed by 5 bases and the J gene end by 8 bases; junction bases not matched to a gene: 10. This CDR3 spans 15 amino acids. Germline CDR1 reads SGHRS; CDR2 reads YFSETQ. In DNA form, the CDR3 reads TGCGCCAGCAGGGGCCAAACAGGGGGCTGGGAAAAACTGTTTTTT. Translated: CASRGQTGGWEKLFF.

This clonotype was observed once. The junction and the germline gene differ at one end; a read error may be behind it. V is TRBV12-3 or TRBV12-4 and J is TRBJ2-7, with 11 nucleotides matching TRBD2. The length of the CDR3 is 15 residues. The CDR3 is CASSDSSGRVYGQYF. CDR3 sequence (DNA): TGTGCCAGCAGTGACAGTAGCGGGAGGGTGTACGGGCAGTACTTC.

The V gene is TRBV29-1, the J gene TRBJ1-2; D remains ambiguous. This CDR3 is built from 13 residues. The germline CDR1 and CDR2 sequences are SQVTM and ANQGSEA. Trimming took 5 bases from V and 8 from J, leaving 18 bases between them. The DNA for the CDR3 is TGCAGCGTTAGCGGGCTAGCGGGAGAGGGCTACACCTTC. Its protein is CSVSGLAGEGYTF.

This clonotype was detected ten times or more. CDR3: CASSRLAVNTGELFF. CDR3 nucleotides: TGTGCCAGCAGCCGACTAGCGGTGAACACCGGGGAGCTGTTTTTT. J is TRBJ2-2 and V is TRBV3-1, with 9 bases identical to TRBD2. The germline gives CDR1 LGHDT, CDR2 YNNKEL (reference sequence). CDR3 length: 15 amino acids. J lost 1 base, V lost 4 bases, and 1 base had no gene match. The entire variable domain, with the rest obtained from reference TRBV3-1 and TRBJ2-2, is as follows: DTAVSQTPKYLVTQMGNDKSIKCEQNLGHDTMYWYKQDSKKFLKIMFSYNNKELIINETVPNRFSPKSPDKAHLNLHINSLELGDSAVYFCASSRLAVNTGELFFGEGSRLTVL.

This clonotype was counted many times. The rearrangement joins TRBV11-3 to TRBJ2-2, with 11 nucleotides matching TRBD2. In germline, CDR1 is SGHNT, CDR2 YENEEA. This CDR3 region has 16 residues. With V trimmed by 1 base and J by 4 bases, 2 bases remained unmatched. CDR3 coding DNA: TGTGCCAGCAGCTTAGCCGGGACTAGCGGCACCGGGGAGCTGTTTTTT. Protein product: CASSLAGTSGTGELFF.

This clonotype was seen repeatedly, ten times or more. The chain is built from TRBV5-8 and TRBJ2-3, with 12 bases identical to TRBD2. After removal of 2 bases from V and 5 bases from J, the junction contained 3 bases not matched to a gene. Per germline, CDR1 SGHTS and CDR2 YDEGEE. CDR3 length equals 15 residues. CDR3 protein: CASSFRTSGIDTQYF. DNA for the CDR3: TGTGCCAGCAGCTTCCGGACTAGCGGGATAGATACGCAGTATTTT.

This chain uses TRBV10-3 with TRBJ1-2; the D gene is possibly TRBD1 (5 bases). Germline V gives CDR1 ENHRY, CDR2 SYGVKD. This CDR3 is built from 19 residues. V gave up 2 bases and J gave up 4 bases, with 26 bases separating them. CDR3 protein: CAISEDTRLAGRGLYGYTF. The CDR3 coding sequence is TGTGCCATCAGTGAGGATACTAGACTAGCGGGGAGGGGACTCTATGGCTACACCTTC.

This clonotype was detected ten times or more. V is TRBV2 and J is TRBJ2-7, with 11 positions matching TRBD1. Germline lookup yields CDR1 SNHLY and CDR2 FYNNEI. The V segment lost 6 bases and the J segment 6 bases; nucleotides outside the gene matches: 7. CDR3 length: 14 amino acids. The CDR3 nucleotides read TGTGCCAGCAGGGGGACAGGGGGAAGTAGCGAGCAGTACTTC. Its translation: CASRGTGGSSEQYF.

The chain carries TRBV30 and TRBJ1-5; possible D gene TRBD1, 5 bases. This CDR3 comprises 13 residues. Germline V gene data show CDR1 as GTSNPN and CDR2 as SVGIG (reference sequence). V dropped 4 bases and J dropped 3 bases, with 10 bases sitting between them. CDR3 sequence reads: CAWTRDPNQPQHF. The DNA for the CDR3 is TGTGCCTGGACCCGGGACCCCAATCAGCCCCAGCATTTT.

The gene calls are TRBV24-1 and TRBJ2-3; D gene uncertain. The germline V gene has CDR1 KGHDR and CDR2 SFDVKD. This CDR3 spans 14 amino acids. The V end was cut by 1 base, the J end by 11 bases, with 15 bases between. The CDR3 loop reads CATSDFGLNNEQYF. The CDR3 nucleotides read TGTGCCACCAGTGATTTTGGGCTCAACAATGAGCAGTATTTT.

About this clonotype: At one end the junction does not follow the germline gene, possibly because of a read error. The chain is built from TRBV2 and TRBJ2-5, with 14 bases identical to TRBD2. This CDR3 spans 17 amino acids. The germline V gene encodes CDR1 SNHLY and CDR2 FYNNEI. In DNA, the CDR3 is TGTGCCTGCAGTGCTTGGGGACTAGCGGGAGTTGAAGAGACCCAGTACTTC. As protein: CACSAWGLAGVEETQYF.

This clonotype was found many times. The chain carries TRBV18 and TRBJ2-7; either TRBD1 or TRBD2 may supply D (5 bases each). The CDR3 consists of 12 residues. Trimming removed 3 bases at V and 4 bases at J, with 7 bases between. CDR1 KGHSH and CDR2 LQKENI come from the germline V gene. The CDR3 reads CASSPGEYEQYF. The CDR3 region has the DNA TGTGCCAGCTCACCGGGGGAATACGAGCAGTACTTC.

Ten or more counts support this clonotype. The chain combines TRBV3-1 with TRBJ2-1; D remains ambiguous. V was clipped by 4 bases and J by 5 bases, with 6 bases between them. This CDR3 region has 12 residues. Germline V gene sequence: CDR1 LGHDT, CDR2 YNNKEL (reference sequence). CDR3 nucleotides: TGTGCCAGCAGCCCCTTTAACAATGAGCAGTTCTTC. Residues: CASSPFNNEQFF.

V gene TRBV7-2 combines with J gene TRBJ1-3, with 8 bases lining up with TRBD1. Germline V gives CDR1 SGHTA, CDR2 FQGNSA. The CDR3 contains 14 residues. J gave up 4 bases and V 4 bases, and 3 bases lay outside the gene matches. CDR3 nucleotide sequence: TGTGCCAGCAGCTCCGGGACAGGAGGAAACACCATATATTTT. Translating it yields CASSSGTGGNTIYF.

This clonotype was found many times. Written as DNA, the CDR3 is TGTGCCAGCAGCCCCTACGGGGCAGGGGCTACCGGAAACATTCAGTACTTC. It translates to CASSPYGAGATGNIQYF. The chain employs TRBV11-1 and TRBJ2-4; D may be TRBD1 (6 bases). The CDR3 is 17 residues long. Germline CDR1 and CDR2: SGHAT and FQDESV (reference sequence). Trimming left V 5 bases short and J 6 bases short, with 23 bases between.

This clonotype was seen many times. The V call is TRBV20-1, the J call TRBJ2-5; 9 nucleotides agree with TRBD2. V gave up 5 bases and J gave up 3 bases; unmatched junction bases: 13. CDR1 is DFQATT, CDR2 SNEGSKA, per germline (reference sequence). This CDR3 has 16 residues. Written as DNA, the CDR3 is TGCAGTGCTGGGGCCCTTCTAGCGGGGAGGGAAGAGACCCAGTACTTC. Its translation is CSAGALLAGREETQYF.

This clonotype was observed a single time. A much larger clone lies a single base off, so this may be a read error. The chain's CDR3 is CASVSGGTGNPPLHF. CDR3 DNA sequence: TGTGCCTCCGTAAGCGGGGGGACTGGTAATCCACCCCTCCACTTT. The chain couples TRBV19 to TRBJ1-6, with TRBD1 as a possible D gene (5 bases). The CDR3 consists of 15 residues. Germline V gene sequence: CDR1 LNHDA, CDR2 SQIVND (reference sequence).

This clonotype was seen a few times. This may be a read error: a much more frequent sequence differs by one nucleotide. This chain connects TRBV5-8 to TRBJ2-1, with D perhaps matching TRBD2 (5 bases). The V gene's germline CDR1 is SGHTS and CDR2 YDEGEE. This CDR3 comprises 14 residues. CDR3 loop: CASGFRSPGGGKFF. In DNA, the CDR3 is TGTGCCAGCGGCTTTAGGTCCCCCGGCGGAGGCAAGTTCTTC.

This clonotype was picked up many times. CDR3 protein: CASSLANTEAFF. The CDR3 DNA follows: TGTGCCAGCAGCTTGGCGAACACTGAAGCTTTCTTT. The chain is built from TRBV13 and TRBJ1-1; no reliable D call. The CDR3 length is 12 residues. Trimming removed 3 bases from V and 1 base from J, with 3 bases in between. Germline CDR1 reads PRHDT; CDR2 reads FYEKMQ (reference sequence).

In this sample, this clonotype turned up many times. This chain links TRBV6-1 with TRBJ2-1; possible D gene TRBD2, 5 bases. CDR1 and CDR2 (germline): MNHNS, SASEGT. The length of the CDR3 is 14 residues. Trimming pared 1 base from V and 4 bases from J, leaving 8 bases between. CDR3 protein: CASSEGTRYNEQFF. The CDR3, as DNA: TGTGCCAGCAGTGAAGGGACTCGATACAATGAGCAGTTCTTC.

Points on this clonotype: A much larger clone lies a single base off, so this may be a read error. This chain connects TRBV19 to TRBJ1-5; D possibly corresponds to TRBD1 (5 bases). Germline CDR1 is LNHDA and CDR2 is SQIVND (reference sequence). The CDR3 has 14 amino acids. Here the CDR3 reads CACSIGRAGQPQHF. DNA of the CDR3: TGTGCCTGTAGTATTGGCAGGGCAGGGCAGCCCCAGCATTTT.